This T cell receptor (beta chain) comes out of a study of blood T cells in healthy people across ages. Study overall: Using template switching, researchers captured about one barcoded beta molecule for each two T cells.

Germline-derived CDR1 and CDR2 are MNHNY and SVGAGI (reference sequence). The CDR3 spans 13 residues. V was shortened by 6 bases and J by 0 bases, with 8 bases between the two germline ends. All donors came from Russia, were Caucasian and healthy, and spanned ages about 6 to 95. Primed by a sample-barcoded 5' primer and a J-beta primer mix, a second PCR proceeded for about 6 to 11 cycles. MiXCR was run by TCRdb on the 5' RACE reads, yielding one entry per CDR3 protein. In the table there are around 1.7 million distinct CDR3 sequences, about 30% of which are singletons. The V call is TRBV6-6, the J call TRBJ1-1; D unresolved. The sample was blood. The receptor was isolated from a woman in her 30s in good health. The chain's CDR3 is CASRISLNTEAFF. The CDR3 DNA is TGTGCCAGCAGGATTTCACTGAACACTGAAGCTTTCTTT.